The 17 T cell receptor beta chains below all came from one sample that was sequenced in a study of metastatic and nonmetastatic thyroid tumors. TCRdb called clones again from the PCR reads with MiXCR. The top ten clones hold around 8.8% of a sample with more than 70,000 clones, over 8.5% of them seen once. Thyroid surgery had not been preceded by any treatment in any patient. Sample: blood. The receptors shown here come from a female donor with papillary thyroid cancer or a benign thyroid nodule (not recorded which). Some clones in this sample may be carry-over from other donors' samples.

As to this clone: This may be a read error, as it is one base from a much larger clone. This chain links TRBV12-3 or TRBV12-4 with TRBJ1-6; D ambiguous. The CDR3 consists of 14 residues. The ends were cut back, 8 bases at V and 9 bases at J, with 17 bases in the middle. CDR3 sequence: CASGLGARASPLHF. DNA for the CDR3: TGTGCCAGCGGCCTCGGAGCTCGTGCTTCACCCCTCCACTTT.

At least ten counts were recorded for this clone. This chain joins TRBV20-1 and TRBJ2-3; weak D call: TRBD2 (5 bases). Trimming pared 6 bases from V and 5 bases from J, leaving 18 bases between. The CDR3 is 14 residues long. Germline V gene data show CDR1 as DFQATT and CDR2 as SNEGSKA (reference sequence). CDR3 amino acids: CSAPVPGMGDTQYF. The CDR3 bases are TGCAGTGCCCCCGTGCCGGGGATGGGAGATACGCAGTATTTT.

This clone was seen many times. This chain connects TRBV4-1 to TRBJ2-5; maybe TRBD2 (6 bases). Deletions cut 4 bases from V and 5 bases from J, with 17 bases between. Germline V gene lookup returns CDR1 MGHRA and CDR2 YSYEKL. This CDR3 spans 15 amino acids. The CDR3 loop is CASSPSGTLSETQYF. As DNA, the CDR3 is TGCGCCAGCAGCCCCTCTGGGACTCTGTCGGAGACCCAGTACTTC.

This clone was counted ten times or more. The genes are TRBV19 and TRBJ1-1; weak D call: TRBD1 (6 bases). Germline-derived CDR1 and CDR2 are LNHDA and SQIVND (reference sequence). The V end was cut by 6 bases, the J end by 11 bases, with 16 bases between. The CDR3 runs to 12 residues. CDR3 residues: CASSPQQGGAFF. The CDR3 nucleotides are TGTGCCAGTAGCCCCCAACAGGGCGGGGCTTTCTTT.

This clone appeared many times. The chain recombines TRBV7-6 with TRBJ1-3; D is possibly TRBD1 (6 bases). This CDR3 comprises 16 residues. Germline V CDR1 and CDR2: SGHVS, FNYEAQ. V lost 5 bases, J lost 2 bases, and 16 bases lay in between. CDR3 coding DNA: TGTGCCAGCAGCCCACCGACAGGCCGTACTGGAAACACCATATATTTT. Its translation is CASSPPTGRTGNTIYF.

This clone was seen many times. A read error may be the cause here, since a much bigger clone is one base away. The genes are TRBV6-2 or TRBV6-3 and TRBJ1-5; 7 bases are a match to TRBD1. The CDR3 contains 13 residues. From germline, CDR1 is MNHEY and CDR2 SVGEGT. V lost 11 bases to trimming and J lost 3 bases; unmatched junction nucleotides: 7. As DNA, the CDR3 is TGTGCCTGCAAAGGACAGGCCAATCAGCCCCAGCATTTT. Encoded protein: CACKGQANQPQHF.

There are many counts of this clone. The V call is TRBV28, the J call TRBJ2-7; 8 bases are shared with TRBD2. Germline-derived CDR1 and CDR2 are MDHEN and SYDVKM. V was pared by 5 bases and J by 0 bases, with 9 bases of the junction left unmatched. The CDR3 is made up of 16 amino acids. CDR3 DNA sequence: TGTGCCAGCAGTCAACCGACGGGGGGGGGCTCCTACGAGCAGTACTTC. As protein: CASSQPTGGGSYEQYF.

This clone was recorded many times. The chain has TRBV6-4 and TRBJ2-2; D remains ambiguous. Germline V CDR1 and CDR2: MRHNA, SNTAGT. The V and J ends lost 4 bases and 2 bases respectively, with 11 bases between them. This CDR3 has 15 amino acids. CDR3 DNA sequence: TGTGCCAGCAGTGGATCGGCAGGAAACACCGGGGAGCTGTTTTTT. It codes for CASSGSAGNTGELFF.

This clone was counted at least ten times. DNA of the CDR3: TGTGCCAGCAGTTCAAGCAGATTTTATAGCAATCAGCCCCAGCATTTT. Translating gives CASSSSRFYSNQPQHF. The chain recombines TRBV12-3 or TRBV12-4 with TRBJ1-5, with no clear D. V shed 4 bases and J shed 0 bases, with 13 bases lying between them. The CDR3 runs 16 residues.

This clone was seen many times. V gene TRBV6-1 combines with J gene TRBJ2-3; 9 bases are shared with TRBD1. Looked up from germline, CDR1 is MNHNS and CDR2 is SASEGT. The CDR3 runs 15 residues. The trim removed 6 bases at V and 4 bases at J, leaving 8 bases unmatched. This chain's CDR3 is CASRAGQGQSDTQYF. For the CDR3, the DNA is TGTGCCAGCAGGGCGGGACAGGGACAATCAGATACGCAGTATTTT.

This clone occurred many times. The V and J genes are TRBV25-1 and TRBJ1-2; D is unresolved. Germline V CDR1 and CDR2: MGHDK, SYGVNS. This CDR3 contains 12 residues. V gave up 7 bases and J gave up 0 bases, with 6 bases separating them. The CDR3 here is CASKESNYGYTF. The CDR3 DNA reads as TGTGCCAGCAAGGAATCTAACTATGGCTACACCTTC.

This clone was counted ten times or more. V gene TRBV20-1 combines with J gene TRBJ1-1; TRBD1 might be the D (6 bases). Trimming cost V 0 bases and J 2 bases, with 16 bases left between them. The CDR3 covers 16 residues. CDR1 DFQATT and CDR2 SNEGSKA come from the germline V gene (reference sequence). The CDR3 is CSARDGGALANTEAFF. The CDR3 nucleotides read TGCAGTGCTAGAGATGGGGGGGCGCTTGCTAACACTGAAGCTTTCTTT.

The sample holds many counts of this clone. This chain uses TRBV27 with TRBJ1-1, with TRBD1 as a possible D gene (6 bases). Germline CDR1 reads MNHEY; CDR2 reads SMNVEV (reference sequence). There are 12 residues in the CDR3. V shed 7 bases and J shed 2 bases, with 8 bases lying between them. CDR3 loop: CASNGGNTEAFF. CDR3 nucleotide sequence: TGTGCCAGCAACGGGGGCAACACTGAAGCTTTCTTT.

About this clone itself: A much larger clone lies a single base off, so this may be a read error. This chain links TRBV6-1 with TRBJ2-3; possible D gene TRBD2, 7 bases. CDR1 MNHNS and CDR2 SASEGT come from the germline V gene. This CDR3 comprises 15 residues. V shed 8 bases and J shed 2 bases, with 17 bases lying between them. The CDR3 spells CASRIAGAYTDTQYF. The CDR3 region has the DNA TGTGCCAGCCGGATTGCGGGGGCCTACACAGATACGCAGTATTTT.

The rearrangement joins TRBV20-1 to TRBJ2-2, with D possibly TRBD2 on 5 matching bases. V lost 6 bases and J 5 bases, leaving 16 bases between the germline ends. The germline V gene has CDR1 DFQATT and CDR2 SNEGSKA (reference sequence). The length of the CDR3 is 14 residues. The CDR3 loop reads CSAGPEGGTGELFF. The CDR3 DNA reads TGCAGTGCCGGCCCCGAGGGCGGAACCGGGGAGCTGTTTTTT.

The rearrangement uses TRBV5-1 and TRBJ2-7; D remains ambiguous. Germline assignment: CDR1 SGHRS and CDR2 YFSETQ. V shed 4 bases and J shed 6 bases, with 11 bases lying between them. CDR3 length equals 12 residues. This CDR3 is CASSPDRREQYF. DNA of the CDR3: TGCGCCAGCAGCCCGGACCGCCGCGAGCAGTACTTC.

Ten or more counts support this clone. V and J are TRBV3-1 and TRBJ1-1; 8 bases agree with TRBD1. V lost 5 bases and J lost 4; bases outside the gene matches: 12. This CDR3 spans 16 amino acids. CDR1 is LGHDT and CDR2 is YNNKEL in the germline V gene (reference sequence). As DNA, the CDR3 is TGTGCCAGCAGCACCCGCACCGGACAGGGAGTCACTGAAGCTTTCTTT. Amino acids: CASSTRTGQGVTEAFF.